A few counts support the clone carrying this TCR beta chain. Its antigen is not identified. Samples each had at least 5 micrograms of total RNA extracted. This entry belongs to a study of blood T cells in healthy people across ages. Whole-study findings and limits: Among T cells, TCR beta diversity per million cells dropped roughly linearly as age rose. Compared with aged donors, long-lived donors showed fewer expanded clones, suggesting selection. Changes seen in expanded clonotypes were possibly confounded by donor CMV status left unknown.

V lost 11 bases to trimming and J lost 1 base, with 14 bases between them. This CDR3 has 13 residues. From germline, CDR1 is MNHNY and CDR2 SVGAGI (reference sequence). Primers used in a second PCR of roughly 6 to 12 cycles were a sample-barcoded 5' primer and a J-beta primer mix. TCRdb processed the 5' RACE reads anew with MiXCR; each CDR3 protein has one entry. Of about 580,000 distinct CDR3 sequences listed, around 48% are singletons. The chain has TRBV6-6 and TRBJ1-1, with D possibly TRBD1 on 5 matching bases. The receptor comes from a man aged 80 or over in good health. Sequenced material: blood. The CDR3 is CAGGRDQNTEAFF. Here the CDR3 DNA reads TGTGCCGGCGGGAGGGACCAGAACACTGAAGCTTTCTTT.